The 11 T cell receptor beta chains reported below all come from one sample, sequenced in a study of blood T cell repertoires in COVID-19 (dated by TCRdb to 2020 to 2021). The receptor library was made with the immunoSEQ multiplex PCR assay. Held by TCRdb, this immuneACCESS table contains in-frame sequences only and omits some clones. Under half of the omission traces to an unresolved V gene where checked; the cause of the rest is unknown. This sample gives 250,000 to 350,000 clones in total; 89% of them show up just once. The ten largest make up 0.85% to 1% of the sample. Sequencing was performed on peripheral blood. Receptor source: a woman between 40 and 50 years old who had recovered from COVID-19.

The chain combines TRBV30 with TRBJ1-1, with 7 bases that match TRBD1. This CDR3 contains 13 residues. Trimming removed 4 bases from V and 5 bases from J; junction bases left unmatched: 7. Germline V gene data show CDR1 as GTSNPN and CDR2 as SVGIG (reference sequence). CDR3 sequence (DNA): TGTGCCTGGACATTGGCAGGGGGAACTGAAGCTTTCTTT. Encoded protein: CAWTLAGGTEAFF.

V gene TRBV4-1 combines with J gene TRBJ2-1, with a tentative D call TRBD2 (5 bases). V dropped 0 bases and J dropped 0 bases, with 15 bases sitting between them. Germline V gene sequence: CDR1 MGHRA, CDR2 YSYEKL. This CDR3 has 18 amino acids. CDR3 coding DNA: TGCGCCAGCAGCCAAGATCGGAGGCAGACCCTCTCCTACAATGAGCAGTTCTTC. This encodes CASSQDRRQTLSYNEQFF.

The genes are TRBV5-1 and TRBJ2-3; TRBD2 matches at 14 bases. V lost 3 bases, J lost 0 bases, and 9 bases stayed unmatched. Germline values: CDR1 SGHRS, CDR2 YFSETQ. The CDR3 is 19 residues long. As DNA, the CDR3 is TGCGCCAGCAGCTCGGCCGGGACTAGCGGGAGATCAAGCACAGATACGCAGTATTTT. Protein sequence: CASSSAGTSGRSSTDTQYF.

The V gene is TRBV19, the J gene TRBJ2-5, with no clear D. This CDR3 has 16 amino acids. Germline CDR1 and CDR2: LNHDA and SQIVND (reference sequence). Trimming stripped 5 bases from V and 0 bases from J, with 16 bases between. The CDR3 region is CASSPPTPLNQETQYF. The CDR3 bases are TGTGCCAGTAGTCCTCCGACACCACTCAACCAAGAGACCCAGTACTTC.

V usage is TRBV5-4 and J usage is TRBJ1-4; 8 bases line up with TRBD1. V was clipped by 4 bases and J by 7 bases; unmatched bases: 9. The CDR3 runs to 15 residues. Germline CDR1 is SGHNT and CDR2 is YYREEE (reference sequence). This CDR3 is CASSNGTGRSEKLFF. In DNA, the CDR3 is TGTGCCAGCAGCAATGGGACAGGCCGGAGTGAAAAACTGTTTTTT. The variable domain in full, with the rest retrieved from reference TRBV5-4 and TRBJ1-4, is ETGVTQSPTHLIKTRGQQVTLRCSSQSGHNTVSWYQQALGQGPQFIFQYYREEENGRGNFPPRFSGLQFPNYSSELNVNALELDDSALYLCASSNGTGRSEKLFFGSGTQLSVL.

The V call is TRBV19, the J call TRBJ1-4, with 7 bases that match TRBD1. Germline CDR1 and CDR2: LNHDA and SQIVND (reference sequence). The V segment lost 6 bases and the J segment 6 bases; nucleotides outside the gene matches: 7. The CDR3 extends over 14 amino acids. In DNA form, the CDR3 reads TGTGCCAGTAGCCCCGGGACAGCGGATGAAAAACTGTTTTTT. It specifies CASSPGTADEKLFF.

This clone was counted once. V and J are TRBV19 and TRBJ2-7; no reliable D call. V was trimmed by 4 bases and J by 1 base, leaving 5 bases between them. Germline values: CDR1 LNHDA, CDR2 SQIVND (reference sequence). This CDR3 region has 12 residues. The CDR3 DNA reads TGTGCCAGTAGTACTCAGTCCTACGAGCAGTACTTC. It codes for CASSTQSYEQYF. The entire variable domain, with the rest obtained from reference TRBV19 and TRBJ2-7, is as follows: DGGITQSPKYLFRKEGQNVTLSCEQNLNHDAMYWYRQDPGQGLRLIYYSQIVNDFQKGDIAEGYSVSREKKESFPLTVTSAQKNPTAFYLCASSTQSYEQYFGPGTRLTVT.

The chain is built from TRBV5-8 and TRBJ1-5; TRBD1 agrees at 9 bases. The CDR3 runs 15 residues. Germline CDR1 SGHTS, CDR2 YDEGEE. With 0 bases clipped from V and 6 bases from J, the junction kept 4 bases outside the gene matches. CDR3 loop: CASSLGTGEFQPQHF. The CDR3 coding sequence is TGTGCCAGCAGCTTGGGGACAGGGGAGTTTCAGCCCCAGCATTTT.

The chain carries TRBV9 and TRBJ2-7; TRBD1 matches 7 bases. Trimming at V came to 4 bases and at J to 3 bases, leaving 13 bases not matched to a gene. Germline values: CDR1 SGDLS, CDR2 YYNGEE. The CDR3 length is 16 residues. The CDR3 is CASSSGPGRGYYEQYF. CDR3 sequence (DNA): TGTGCCAGCAGCTCAGGCCCCGGCAGGGGGTACTACGAGCAGTACTTC.

CDR3 protein: CASRPDFPYEQYF. In DNA, the CDR3 is TGTGCCAGCAGACCGGACTTCCCCTACGAGCAGTACTTC. J is TRBJ2-7 and V is TRBV2; D possibly corresponds to TRBD2 (5 bases). V lost 6 bases, J lost 2 bases, and 11 bases lay in between. Germline V lookup: CDR1 SNHLY, CDR2 FYNNEI. This CDR3 is 13 amino acids long. The variable domain in full, with the rest retrieved from reference TRBV2 and TRBJ2-7, is EPEVTQTPSHQVTQMGQEVILRCVPISNHLYFYWYRQILGQKVEFLVSFYNNEISEKSEIFDDQFSVERPDGSNFTLKIRSTKLEDSAMYFCASRPDFPYEQYFGPGTRLTVT.

The rearrangement joins TRBV19 to TRBJ2-5, with D perhaps TRBD1 (8 bases). Germline V lookup: CDR1 LNHDA, CDR2 SQIVND (reference sequence). CDR3 length: 15 amino acids. The ends were cut back, 4 bases at V and 3 bases at J, with 15 bases in the middle. CDR3: CASSTDRGGEETQYF. The DNA of the CDR3 is TGTGCCAGTAGTACCGACAGGGGAGGGGAAGAGACCCAGTACTTC.